This TCR beta chain emerged from a study of Ad26.COV2.S vaccination and SARS-CoV-2 variants. Findings of the study overall: Placebo recipients and vaccine recipients were similar in non-spike TCR breadth.

The length of the CDR3 is 14 residues. Germline CDR1 and CDR2: LNHDA and SQIVND (reference sequence). The V segment lost 7 bases and the J segment 6 bases; nucleotides outside the gene matches: 6. This clone has just one count. Its specificity is not known. This table comes from immunoSEQ multiplex PCR, and its TCRdb copy is limited to in-frame clones, with some not included. The sample has hundreds of thousands of clones; 89% are singletons. Sample treatment: roughly 18 received Ad26.COV2.S at low or high dose, single or two shots; 5 received placebo; per-sample allocation not given. Samples came from day 63 after the first vaccine or placebo injection.

Sample: peripheral blood, taken in a trial of Ad26.COV2.S vaccine versus placebo. The receptor was derived from a person between 18 and 65 years old who received the Ad26.COV2.S COVID-19 vaccine or a placebo. The chain couples TRBV19 to TRBJ2-2, with TRBD1 matching 9 bases. The CDR3: CASTRTGEPGELFF. Here the CDR3 DNA reads TGTGCCAGTACCCGGACAGGGGAACCCGGGGAGCTGTTTTTT. The full variable domain, its missing parts supplied by reference TRBV19 and TRBJ2-2, is DGGITQSPKYLFRKEGQNVTLSCEQNLNHDAMYWYRQDPGQGLRLIYYSQIVNDFQKGDIAEGYSVSREKKESFPLTVTSAQKNPTAFYLCASTRTGEPGELFFGEGSRLTVL.